The T cell receptor (beta chain) described here comes from a study of cytomegalovirus exposure and HLA in healthy donors. Study-level background: About 180 million T cells yielded more than 90 million unique TCR beta sequences in earlier analysis.

PCR amplification relied on 60 Vbeta primers (plus 13 Jbeta primers). Clones were sequenced by immunoSEQ multiplex PCR, and TCRdb holds only the in-frame ones, with some missing. Its clone listing holds under 65,000 clones. The V end lost 5 bases, the J end lost 2 bases, and 8 bases lay between the germline ends. The CDR3 totals 14 residues. The germline gives CDR1 SGHRS, CDR2 YFSETQ. Sequencing used PBMCs. This receptor was identified in a woman in her 40s in good health and CMV-seronegative. The V and J genes are TRBV5-1 and TRBJ2-6, with D possibly TRBD1 on 6 matching bases. CDR3 sequence: CASSWGPGANVLTF. CDR3 in DNA: TGCGCCAGCAGTTGGGGGCCTGGGGCCAACGTCCTGACTTTC.